The rows below give T cell receptor beta chains drawn from one sample of a study of human T cells and chemical hapten exposure. MiXCR, applied by TCRdb to the RACE reads, yields one record per CDR3 protein. The sample lists roughly 100,000 distinct CDR3 sequences; less than 40% were seen once. The sample was whole blood, taken in connection with sensitization to the hapten diphenylcyclopropenone (DPC). The receptors stem from a man aged 35 to 55 with alopecia areata. Some clones in this sample may be carry-over from other donors' samples. CDR3s include the opening cysteine and the closing phenylalanine or tryptophan. Each record gives: V gene, J gene, clone size, D gene, CDR3 DNA, CDR3 protein. The D gene is left open where the match is weak. Only some rows state a clone size, as once, few, many or a class for expanded clones.

>TRBV5-6|TRBJ2-5|few|TRBD2
TGTGCCAGCAGCTTGGCAGCTAGCGGGGAAGAGACCCAGTACTTC
CASSLAASGEETQYF
>TRBV7-9|TRBJ2-7|few|TRBD1
TGTGCCAGCAGCTCCCATGGGGGGACAGGTGCCTACGAGCAGTACTTC
CASSSHGGTGAYEQYF
>TRBV6-5|TRBJ1-1|few|.
TGTGCCAGCAGTCCCGGACAGAGGGGTGCTGAAGCTTTCTTT
CASSPGQRGAEAFF
>TRBV6-5|TRBJ2-3|.|.
TGTGCCAGCAGTTACCAGGCAGGAGGGGGCACAGATACGCAGTATTTT
CASSYQAGGGTDTQYF
>TRBV12-3/TRBV12-4|TRBJ2-1|.|.
TGTGCCAGCAGTTTCTGGACAGTTAACAATGAGCAGTTCTTC
CASSFWTVNNEQFF
>TRBV29-1|TRBJ2-5|many|TRBD1
TGCAGCGTCGCGGGACAGGGGCAGGAGACCCAGTACTTC
CSVAGQGQETQYF
>TRBV9|TRBJ2-1|.|TRBD2
TGTGCCAGCAGCGGGCGAAGCGGGAGGATCTCCTACAATGAGCAGTTCTTC
CASSGRSGRISYNEQFF
>TRBV6-2/TRBV6-3|TRBJ2-1|few|.
TGTGCCAGCAGCGTCCGGGGGGCCGGCTACAATGAGCAGTTCTTC
CASSVRGAGYNEQFF
>TRBV5-1|TRBJ2-7|few|TRBD2
TGCGCCAGCAGCCAGGTAGCGGGGCCCTACGAGCAGTACTTC
CASSQVAGPYEQYF
>TRBV20-1|TRBJ2-3|.|.
TGCAGTGCTAGAGATCTTGCTATAGGACGATCAGATACGCAGTATTTT
CSARDLAIGRSDTQYF
>TRBV12-3/TRBV12-4|TRBJ1-2|.|.
TGTGCCAGCAGTTTCGGCGGAGCTAACTATGGCTACACCTTC
CASSFGGANYGYTF
>TRBV7-2|TRBJ2-3|few|.
TGTGCCAGCAGCTTAGCGATGGCAGGGGGCGTCTCAGCGGGAGGTTCAACAGATACGCAGTATTTT
CASSLAMAGGVSAGGSTDTQYF
>TRBV4-3|TRBJ1-5|.|.
TGCGCCAGCAGCCGAACTAGGACGGTGCCCAGTGAGCCCCAGCATTTT
CASSRTRTVPSEPQHF
>TRBV18|TRBJ2-7|.|TRBD2
TGTGCCAGCTCACCCTTTCAGGGCGGGGGATCCTACGAGCAGTACTTC
CASSPFQGGGSYEQYF
>TRBV14|TRBJ2-7|.|TRBD2
TGTGCCAGCAGCCCTTATGGGCTTGGGACTAGGACCTACGAGCAGTACTTC
CASSPYGLGTRTYEQYF
>TRBV12-5|TRBJ2-5|.|TRBD1
TGTGCTAGTGGTCCCGGGACAGGGGGTGGAGGAGAGACCCAGTACTTC
CASGPGTGGGGETQYF
>TRBV6-1|TRBJ2-1|.|TRBD2
TGTGCCAGCAGTGGGACTAGCGAAAGGAAGTTCTTC
CASSGTSERKFF
>TRBV7-9|TRBJ2-4|few|.
TGTGCCAGCAGCTTTTCGGTAGCCAAAAACATTCAGTACTTC
CASSFSVAKNIQYF
>TRBV12-3/TRBV12-4|TRBJ1-1|.|.
TGTGCCAGCAGCTTGGGCCATAAAGTTAGGACTGAAGCTTTCTTT
CASSLGHKVRTEAFF
>TRBV28|TRBJ2-7|.|.
TGTGCCAGCAGTTTGCGGGGACGCTCCTACGAGCAGTACTTC
CASSLRGRSYEQYF
>TRBV9|TRBJ2-1|few|TRBD2
TGTGCCAGCAGCGTAGACGGGAGGGTTTACAATGAGCAGTTCTTC
CASSVDGRVYNEQFF
>TRBV20-1|TRBJ2-1|.|TRBD2
TGCAGTGCTAGATCTAGCGGATCCTACAATGAGCAGTTCTTC
CSARSSGSYNEQFF
>TRBV28|TRBJ2-5|few|TRBD2
TGTGCCAGCAGCTCAACGGGAGGGTGGGGAGAGACCCAGTACTTC
CASSSTGGWGETQYF
>TRBV4-3|TRBJ2-1|.|TRBD2
TGCGCCAGCAGCCCCGGGACTAGCGGGAGAAATGAGCAGTTCTTC
CASSPGTSGRNEQFF
>TRBV7-2|TRBJ2-3|few|TRBD2
TGTGCCAGCAGCTCCCACTGGCGGGAGGGCAAAGATACGCAGTATTTT
CASSSHWREGKDTQYF
>TRBV10-3|TRBJ1-2|.|.
TGTGCCATTACCTCCACAGGGTTGGATGGCTACACCTTC
CAITSTGLDGYTF
>TRBV28|TRBJ2-1|.|.
TGTGCCAGCAGTTGGGCTAGCATGAATGAGCAGTTCTTC
CASSWASMNEQFF
>TRBV2|TRBJ2-3|.|.
TGTGCCAGTCGGAACCCTTACACAGATACGCAGTATTTT
CASRNPYTDTQYF
>TRBV6-2/TRBV6-3|TRBJ2-1|few|.
TGTGCCAGCAGTCCTCTTAGAAATGAGCAGTTCTTC
CASSPLRNEQFF
>TRBV3-1|TRBJ1-5|.|.
TGTGCCAGCAGCCAAGTCCAGGGAAAGCAGCCCCAGCATTTT
CASSQVQGKQPQHF
>TRBV28|TRBJ1-5|few|TRBD1
TGTGCCAGCAGTTTCGGGACAGTCCGCAATCAGCCCCAGCATTTT
CASSFGTVRNQPQHF
>TRBV2|TRBJ2-1|.|.
TGTGCCAGCAGTGAAAACACTGAGCAGTTCTTC
CASSENTEQFF
>TRBV7-9|TRBJ2-1|few|.
TGTGCCAGCAACCTTCCAGGGAGCATGGATGAGCAGTTCTTC
CASNLPGSMDEQFF
>TRBV6-1|TRBJ1-4|.|TRBD1
TGTGCCAGCACCCTCGGACAGGGGGGCGAAAAACTGTTTTTT
CASTLGQGGEKLFF
>TRBV7-2|TRBJ2-1|.|.
TGTGCGTCCCGGGAAGATTACAATGAGCAGTTCTTC
CASREDYNEQFF
>TRBV20-1|TRBJ2-2|few|.
TGCAGTGCTAGAGATTTAGGACATTCCACCGGGGAGCTGTTTTTT
CSARDLGHSTGELFF
>TRBV7-9|TRBJ2-3|.|.
TGTGCCAGCAGCTTAGGCAGGGCAGATACGCAGTATTTT
CASSLGRADTQYF